The 29 T cell receptor beta chains listed next were all sequenced from one sample in a study of tumor-infiltrating lymphocytes in primary liver carcinoma. Researchers generated TCR beta cDNA from 500 to 600 ng of total RNA, relying on a constant-region primer. Amplification in three nested multiplex PCR rounds with slightly modified ARM-PCR gave rise to TCR beta libraries. The first two PCR rounds used TRBV1-TRBV30 primers with a Cbeta primer, roughly 10 cycles each. A single record per CDR3 protein comes from TCRdb applying MiXCR to the multiplex PCR reads. This sample has approximately 330,000 distinct CDR3 sequences; around three fifths occur once, and the top ten carry under 8%. Germline DNA was extracted alongside blood RNA, which was obtained from unsorted whole blood. Sequencing used peripheral blood. The origin of the receptors is a man aged 35-49 years with primary liver carcinoma and hepatitis B virus infection.

This clonotype occurred a few times. The rearrangement links TRBV5-1 to TRBJ2-1; 9 nucleotides line up with TRBD1. CDR1 is SGHRS and CDR2 is YFSETQ in the germline V gene. J was trimmed by 3 bases and V by 7 bases; bases with no gene match: 8. CDR3 length: 15 amino acids. The CDR3 DNA follows: TGCGCCAGCCACCTGGGGGGACAGGGCTACAATGAGCAGTTCTTC. It codes for CASHLGGQGYNEQFF.

The CDR3 DNA follows: TGTGCCACCGCAAGAGGGACTAGTTCGGACACCGGGGAGCTGTTTTTT. It is translated as CATARGTSSDTGELFF. The chain recombines TRBV6-5 with TRBJ2-2, with 8 positions matching TRBD2. Losses at the gene ends were 10 bases for V and 3 bases for J; bases not matched to a gene: 13. This CDR3 region has 16 residues. Germline V lookup: CDR1 MNHEY, CDR2 SVGAGI.

For this clonotype: Possible read error: a much larger clone is one base away. V is TRBV6-2 or TRBV6-3 and J is TRBJ2-7; TRBD1 is a possible D gene (6 bases). The V and J ends lost 8 bases and 2 bases respectively, with 13 bases between them. The CDR3 is 13 residues long. The germline gives CDR1 MNHEY, CDR2 SVGEGT. CDR3 sequence reads: CASLGAGTYEQYF. The CDR3 region has the DNA TGTGCCAGCTTGGGGGCAGGAACCTACGAGCAGTACTTC.

On this clonotype itself: Since the CDR3 does not end with the conserved phenylalanine or tryptophan, this likely comes from a read error. The limits of the CDR3 on the DNA are not certain, so only TCRdb's listed CDR3 is given. This chain joins TRBV11-2 and TRBJ1-1. CDR1 is SGHAT and CDR2 is FQNNGV in the germline V gene. The CDR3 is 12 residues long, ends included. The CDR3 protein is CASSFANTETFL.

J is TRBJ2-7 and V is TRBV6-1; no firm D call. Germline V gene sequence: CDR1 MNHNS, CDR2 SASEGT. The CDR3 is made up of 12 amino acids. Trimming took off 9 bases at V and 4 bases at J, with 13 bases between the two ends. CDR3 sequence: CASSEGSYEQYF. The CDR3 bases are TGTGCCAGTTCCGAAGGATCATACGAGCAGTACTTC.

CDR3 residues: CTSQRGSIQYF. CDR3 bases: TGTACCTCCCAACGTGGAAGCATTCAGTACTTC. The chain has TRBV11-2 and TRBJ2-4; no definite D call. CDR1 SGHAT and CDR2 FQNNGV come from the germline V gene. The CDR3 is made up of 11 amino acids.

The chain combines TRBV4-2 with TRBJ1-2, with D unclear. The CDR3 spans 13 residues. Germline V gene sequence: CDR1 LGHNA, CDR2 YNFKEQ. The CDR3 region is CVRSGMVNYGYTF. Written as DNA, the CDR3 is TGTGTCAGGAGCGGTATGGTCAACTATGGCTACACCTTC.

On this clonotype itself: A junction boundary mismatches the germline segment, possibly from a read error. This chain joins TRBV6-5 and TRBJ2-5; 7 bases align to TRBD2. This CDR3 comprises 15 residues. From germline, CDR1 is MNHEY and CDR2 SVGAGI. The CDR3 region is CARSYGTSDQETQYF. The CDR3 DNA sequence: TGTGCCAGGAGTTACGGTACTAGCGATCAAGAGACCCAGTACTTC.

This rearrangement joins TRBV10-2 to TRBJ1-5; 7 bases are a match to TRBD1. The CDR3 has 13 residues. In germline, CDR1 is WSHSY, CDR2 SAAADI. J was trimmed by 8 bases and V by 6 bases; bases with no gene match: 7. Here the CDR3 DNA reads TGCGCCAGCAGACAGGGGTTCGGAGAGCCCCAGCATTTT. Translating it yields CASRQGFGEPQHF.

This chain links TRBV11-2 with TRBJ2-7; D may be TRBD2 (5 bases). Trimming shortened V by 5 bases and J by 0 bases, and 14 bases separated the two germline ends. The CDR3 spans 15 residues. Germline V gene sequence: CDR1 SGHAT, CDR2 FQNNGV. CDR3 nucleotide sequence: TGTGCCAGCAGCCCATGGACTCACAACTCCTACGAGCAGTACTTC. Translated, it gives CASSPWTHNSYEQYF.

This clonotype came up many times. The DNA for the CDR3 is TGTGCCAGCAGCCACCGCGAGGGAGCGGGGGTATCCTACAATGAGCAGTTCTTC. Protein: CASSHREGAGVSYNEQFF. The V and J genes are TRBV4-2 and TRBJ2-1, with 8 bases that match TRBD2. With V trimmed by 3 bases and J by 1 base, 11 bases remained unmatched. This CDR3 has 18 residues. Germline V gene data show CDR1 as LGHNA and CDR2 as YNFKEQ.

This clonotype was counted a single time. At one end, the junction sequence differs from germline, possibly due to a read error. The chain is built from TRBV11-3 and TRBJ2-1; TRBD1 matches 7 bases. Germline V gene sequence: CDR1 SGHNT, CDR2 YENEEA. This CDR3 region has 13 residues. The CDR3 sequence: CASSPGQFDDQFF. CDR3 coding DNA: TGTGCCAGCAGCCCGGGACAGTTCGATGATCAGTTCTTC. The full variable domain, its missing parts supplied by reference TRBV11-3 and TRBJ2-1, is EAGVVQSPRYKIIEKKQPVAFWCNPISGHNTLYWYLQNLGQGPELLIRYENEEAVDDSQLPKDRFSAERLKGVDSTLKIQPAELGDSAVYLCASSPGQFDDQFFGPGTRLTVL.

In the case of this clonotype: The CDR3 does not end in the conserved phenylalanine or tryptophan, so this is likely a read error. V is TRBV7-9 and J is TRBJ1-4; D not certain. Deletions cut 1 base from V and 14 bases from J, with 11 bases between. The CDR3 is 12 amino acids. Germline CDR1 reads SEHNR; CDR2 reads FQNEAQ (reference sequence). The CDR3 is CASSLGGFGLFL. CDR3 sequence (DNA): TGTGCCAGCAGCTTAGGGGGATTCGGTCTGTTTTTA.

On this clonotype itself: One end of the junction fails to match germline, which may point to a read error. The rearrangement links TRBV6-5 to TRBJ1-6; no definite D call. Germline loops: CDR1 MNHEY, CDR2 SVGAGI. CDR3 size: 15 residues. The CDR3 bases are TGTGCCAACAGTTACTTGGGCTCCTATAATTCACCCCTACACTTT. This translates into CANSYLGSYNSPLHF.

This clonotype was seen once. The chain has TRBV11-2 and TRBJ1-2; D is uncertain. In germline, CDR1 is SGHAT, CDR2 FQNNGV. Trimming removed 8 bases at V and 3 bases at J, with 10 bases between. This CDR3 is 12 amino acids long. CDR3 DNA: TGTGCCAGCGGCACCCAAGACTATGGCTACACCTTC. Translation gives CASGTQDYGYTF.

The chain employs TRBV12-3 or TRBV12-4 and TRBJ2-2, with a possible D match to TRBD2 (7 bases). V was clipped by 5 bases and J by 7 bases, with 11 bases between them. The CDR3 runs 13 residues. The CDR3 loop is CASSPGEGGELFF. In nucleotides, the CDR3 is TGTGCCAGCAGTCCAGGGGAGGGCGGGGAGCTGTTTTTT.

In regard to this clonotype: The junction and the germline gene differ at one end; a read error may be behind it. V is TRBV28 and J is TRBJ2-2, with 8 bases aligning to TRBD2. The CDR3 runs to 14 residues. CDR1 is MDHEN, CDR2 SYDVKM, per germline. The CDR3 nucleotides read TGTGCCAACAGTGAGACTAGCGCGACCGGGGAGCTGTTTTTT. Amino acids: CANSETSATGELFF.

The gene calls are TRBV11-2 and TRBJ2-2, with 11 positions matching TRBD1. The CDR3 runs 18 residues. Trimming cost V 4 bases and J 1 base; bases outside gene matches: 8. The germline gives CDR1 SGHAT, CDR2 FQNNGV. CDR3 bases: TGTGCCAGCAGCTCCAGGACAGGGGGCCTGTGGAACACCGGGGAGCTGTTTTTT. Encoded protein: CASSSRTGGLWNTGELFF.

Concerning this clonotype itself: One end of the junction fails to match germline, which may point to a read error. The chain links TRBV6-5 to TRBJ2-3; tentatively, D is TRBD1 or TRBD2 (5 bases each). From germline, CDR1 is MNHEY and CDR2 SVGAGI. The CDR3 runs 15 residues. CDR3 bases: TGTGCCAGCAGTTACGAGTGGGGACGCACAGAAACGCAGTATTTT. It encodes CASSYEWGRTETQYF.

Details on this clonotype: The conserved final phenylalanine or tryptophan is absent from the CDR3, which likely points to a read error. The chain is built from TRBV28 and TRBJ1-5, with D tentatively TRBD1 (6 bases). This CDR3 comprises 15 residues. The germline gives CDR1 MDHEN, CDR2 SYDVKM. Here the CDR3 reads CVSRSGPGARQPQHL. CDR3 DNA: TGTGTCAGCAGGTCCGGGCCAGGGGCGCGTCAGCCCCAGCATCTT.

A remark on this clonotype: Since the CDR3 does not end with the conserved phenylalanine or tryptophan, this likely comes from a read error. The rearrangement links TRBV11-2 to TRBJ1-1; D gene uncertain. The CDR3 is 15 amino acids. The germline V gene has CDR1 SGHAT and CDR2 FQNNGV. The CDR3 bases are TGTGCCAGCACCTTAGATTTACGTTTAAACACTGAAGCTTTCTCT. Its translation is CASTLDLRLNTEAFS.

J is TRBJ2-7 and V is TRBV10-3; D tentatively reads TRBD1 or TRBD2 (5 bases each). The DNA end lines up better with TRBJ2-1; the J call may be wrong. Germline CDR1 ENHRY, CDR2 SYGVKD. The CDR3 has 16 amino acids. For the CDR3, the DNA is TGTGCCATCAGTGAATCGATTAGCCAGGGCGGGCGCGAGCAGTTCTTC. Its translation is CAISESISQGGREQFF.

This clonotype was detected many times. This chain joins TRBV11-1 and TRBJ2-7; weak D call: TRBD1 (5 bases). CDR1 SGHAT and CDR2 FQDESV come from the germline V gene (reference sequence). CDR3 length: 12 residues. Trimming cost V 4 bases and J 2 bases, with 6 bases left between them. The CDR3 sequence is CASSSRAYEQYF. The DNA of the CDR3 is TGTGCCAGCAGCTCCAGGGCCTACGAGCAGTACTTC.

On this clonotype: This may stem from a read error, because a much larger clone lies one nucleotide away. The chain employs TRBV4-1 and TRBJ1-4; TRBD1 matches at 9 bases. Trimming took 2 bases from V and 1 from J; bases not matched to a gene: 11. Germline V CDR1 and CDR2: MGHRA, YSYEKL. The CDR3 totals 19 residues. Written as DNA, the CDR3 is TGCGCCAGCAGCCAACTGTTTCCGGGACAGGGTGTAACTAATGAAAAACTGTTTTTT. It is translated as CASSQLFPGQGVTNEKLFF.

As concerns this clonotype: At one end, the junction sequence differs from germline, possibly due to a read error. This rearrangement joins TRBV20-1 to TRBJ2-3, with D maybe TRBD2 (5 bases). The germline V gene encodes CDR1 DFQATT and CDR2 SNEGSKA (reference sequence). The CDR3 sequence is 16 residues long. DNA of the CDR3: TGCAGTGCTAGAAGCGGTTATCCCATGGGCACAGATATGCAGTATTTT. Encoded protein: CSARSGYPMGTDMQYF.

The chain uses TRBV6-5 and TRBJ1-1; D gene ambiguous. With 6 bases removed from V and 7 bases from J, the gap between germline ends came to 15 bases. CDR1 and CDR2 from the germline V gene are MNHEY and SVGAGI. The CDR3 spans 13 residues. This chain's CDR3 is CASSSTEYIEAFF. CDR3 coding DNA: TGTGCCAGCAGCTCTACAGAGTACATTGAAGCTTTCTTT.

A word on this clonotype: A junction end diverges from the germline sequence, so it may reflect a read error. The chain employs TRBV11-2 and TRBJ2-7; 8 bases align to TRBD2. Germline loops: CDR1 SGHAT, CDR2 FQNNGV. The length of the CDR3 is 15 residues. For the CDR3, the DNA is TGTGCAAGCAGCTTACTAGCGGCGGTAAACTACAAGCAGTACTTC. Translating it yields CASSLLAAVNYKQYF.

Points on this clonotype: One end of the junction fails to match germline, which may point to a read error. The chain employs TRBV29-1 and TRBJ2-7, with D possibly matching TRBD1 (7 bases). The CDR3 extends over 13 amino acids. Germline CDR1 reads SQVTM; CDR2 reads ANQGSEA. CDR3 amino acids: CSTTGEASYEQYF. The CDR3, as DNA: TGTAGCACTACAGGGGAGGCCTCCTACGAGCAATACTTC.

The genes are TRBV29-1 and TRBJ2-7; TRBD2 matches 9 bases. CDR1 SQVTM and CDR2 ANQGSEA come from the germline V gene. The CDR3 is 14 residues long. CDR3: CMVVVAGELSEQYF. The CDR3 DNA reads TGCATGGTTGTCGTAGCGGGGGAACTTTCCGAGCAGTACTTC.